Presented here are 3 T cell receptor beta chains from one specimen sequenced in a study of cytomegalovirus exposure and HLA in healthy donors. PCR amplification relied on 60 Vbeta primers (plus 13 Jbeta primers). TCRdb's table, derived via immunoSEQ multiplex PCR, lists solely in-frame clones and lacks some. The ten top clones account for 3.5% to 4%, within a sample of 75,000 to 80,000 clones. The source material was PBMCs. The receptors were sampled from a man aged 18 to 29 in good health and CMV-seropositive.

The V and J genes are TRBV19 and TRBJ2-7; 12 positions match TRBD1. The V gene end was trimmed by 5 bases and the J gene end by 2 bases; junction bases not matched to a gene: 7. This CDR3 has 16 residues. Germline CDR1 LNHDA, CDR2 SQIVND (reference sequence). As DNA, the CDR3 is TGTGCCAGTAGTGTGGGACAGGGGGCAATGACCTACGAGCAGTACTTC. As protein: CASSVGQGAMTYEQYF.

The rearrangement links TRBV27 to TRBJ2-7; 8 positions agree with TRBD2. The V segment lost 2 bases and the J segment 3 bases; nucleotides outside the gene matches: 6. In germline, CDR1 is MNHEY, CDR2 SMNVEV (reference sequence). This CDR3 spans 15 amino acids. The CDR3 nucleotides read TGTGCCAGCAGTTTACTCGCGGGGGGATACTACGAGCAGTACTTC. This gives the protein CASSLLAGGYYEQYF.

The V and J genes are TRBV5-1 and TRBJ2-7; D may be TRBD2 (6 bases). Germline V gives CDR1 SGHRS, CDR2 YFSETQ. This CDR3 has 16 residues. V lost 0 bases and J lost 3, with 16 bases in between. The CDR3 sequence: CASSLGWEAEGYEQYF. The DNA of the CDR3 is TGCGCCAGCAGCTTGGGGTGGGAGGCCGAGGGCTACGAGCAGTACTTC.